This T cell receptor (beta chain) came from a study of cytomegalovirus exposure and HLA in healthy donors. Study-wide findings and caveats: Researchers catalogued about 150 TCR beta chains as cytomegalovirus-associated.

TCRdb's copy holds only in-frame clones and misses some; the assay was immunoSEQ multiplex PCR. The sample yields 200,000 to 250,000 clones, roughly 90% seen once. To note about this clone: As yet, its antigen is unknown.

Germline values: CDR1 SGHTA, CDR2 FQGTGA. V was trimmed by 5 bases and J by 1 base, leaving 8 bases between them. The CDR3 has 13 residues. The sequencing input was PBMCs. This receptor was identified in a man between 18 and 29 years old in good health and CMV-seropositive. The V and J genes are TRBV7-3 and TRBJ1-1, with D possibly matching TRBD1 (6 bases). DNA for the CDR3: TGTGCCAGCAGCCGGGGACAGAACACTGAAGCTTTCTTT. Its protein is CASSRGQNTEAFF.